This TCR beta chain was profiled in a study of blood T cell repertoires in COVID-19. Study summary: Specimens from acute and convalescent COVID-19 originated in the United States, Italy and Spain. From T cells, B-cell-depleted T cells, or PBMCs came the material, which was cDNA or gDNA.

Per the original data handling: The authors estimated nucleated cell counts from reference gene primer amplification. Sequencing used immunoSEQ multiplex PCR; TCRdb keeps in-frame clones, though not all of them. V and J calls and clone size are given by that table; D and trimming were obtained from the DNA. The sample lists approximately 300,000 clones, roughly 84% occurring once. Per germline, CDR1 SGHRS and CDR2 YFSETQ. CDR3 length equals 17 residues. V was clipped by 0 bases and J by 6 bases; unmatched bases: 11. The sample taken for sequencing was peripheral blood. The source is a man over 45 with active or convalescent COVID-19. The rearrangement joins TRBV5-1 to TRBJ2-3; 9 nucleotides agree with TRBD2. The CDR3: CASSLGRGLAGTDTQYF. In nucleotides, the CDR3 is TGCGCCAGCAGCTTGGGAAGGGGGCTAGCGGGAACGGATACGCAGTATTTT.